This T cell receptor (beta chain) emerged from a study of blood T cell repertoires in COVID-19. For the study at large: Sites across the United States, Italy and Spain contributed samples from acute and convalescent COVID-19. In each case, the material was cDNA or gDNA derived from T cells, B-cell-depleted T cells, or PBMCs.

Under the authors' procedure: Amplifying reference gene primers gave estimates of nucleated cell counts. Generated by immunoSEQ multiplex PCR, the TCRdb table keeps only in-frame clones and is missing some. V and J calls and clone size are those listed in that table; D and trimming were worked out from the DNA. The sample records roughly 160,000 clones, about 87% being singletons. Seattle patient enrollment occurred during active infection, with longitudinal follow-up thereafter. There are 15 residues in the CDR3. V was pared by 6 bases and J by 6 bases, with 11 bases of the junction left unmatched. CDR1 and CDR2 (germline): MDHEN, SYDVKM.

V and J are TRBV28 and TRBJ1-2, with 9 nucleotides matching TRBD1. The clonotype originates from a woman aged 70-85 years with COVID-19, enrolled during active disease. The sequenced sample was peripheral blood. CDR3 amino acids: CASSRGTGRQNGYTF. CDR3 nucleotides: TGTGCCAGCAGCCGTGGGACAGGGAGGCAGAATGGCTACACCTTC.